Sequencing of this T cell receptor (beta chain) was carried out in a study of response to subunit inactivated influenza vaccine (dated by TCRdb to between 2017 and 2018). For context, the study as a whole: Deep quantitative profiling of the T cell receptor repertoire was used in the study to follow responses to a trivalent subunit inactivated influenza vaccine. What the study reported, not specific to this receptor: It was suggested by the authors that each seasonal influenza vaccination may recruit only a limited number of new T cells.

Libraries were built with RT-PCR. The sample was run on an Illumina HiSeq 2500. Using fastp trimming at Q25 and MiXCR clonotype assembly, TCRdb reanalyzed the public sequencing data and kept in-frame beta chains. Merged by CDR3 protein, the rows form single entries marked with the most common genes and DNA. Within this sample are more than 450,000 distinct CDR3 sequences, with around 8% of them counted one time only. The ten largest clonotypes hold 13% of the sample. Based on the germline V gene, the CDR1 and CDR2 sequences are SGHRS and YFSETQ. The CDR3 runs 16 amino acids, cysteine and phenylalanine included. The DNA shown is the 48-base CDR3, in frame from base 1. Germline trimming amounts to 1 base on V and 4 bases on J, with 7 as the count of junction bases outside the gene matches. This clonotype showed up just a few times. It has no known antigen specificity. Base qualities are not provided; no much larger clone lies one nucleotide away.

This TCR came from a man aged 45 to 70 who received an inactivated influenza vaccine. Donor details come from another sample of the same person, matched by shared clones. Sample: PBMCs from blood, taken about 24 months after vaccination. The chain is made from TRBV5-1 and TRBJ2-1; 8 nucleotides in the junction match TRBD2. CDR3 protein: CASSLYVAGGYNEQFF. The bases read TGCGCCAGCAGCTTGTATGTTGCGGGAGGTTACAATGAGCAGTTCTTC. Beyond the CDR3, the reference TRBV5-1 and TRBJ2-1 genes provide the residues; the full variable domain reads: KAGVTQTPRYLIKTRGQQVTLSCSPISGHRSVSWYQQTPGQGLQFLFEYFSETQRNKGNFPGRFSGRQFSNSRSEMNVSTLELGDSALYLCASSLYVAGGYNEQFFGPGTRLTVL.